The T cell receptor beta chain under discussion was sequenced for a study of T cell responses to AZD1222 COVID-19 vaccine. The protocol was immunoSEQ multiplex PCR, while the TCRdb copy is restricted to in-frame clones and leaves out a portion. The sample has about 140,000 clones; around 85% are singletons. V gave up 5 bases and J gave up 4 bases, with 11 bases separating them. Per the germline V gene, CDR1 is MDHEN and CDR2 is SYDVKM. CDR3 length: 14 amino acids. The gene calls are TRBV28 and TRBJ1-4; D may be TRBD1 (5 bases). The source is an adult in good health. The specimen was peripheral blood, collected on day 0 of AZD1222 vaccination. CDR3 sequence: CASSQGPINEKLFF. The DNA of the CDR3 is TGTGCCAGCAGTCAGGGACCGATTAATGAAAAACTGTTTTTT.